This T cell receptor (beta chain) emerged from a study of cytomegalovirus exposure and HLA in healthy donors. The CDR3 extends over 13 amino acids. V was cut by 5 bases and J by 0 bases, with 7 bases left in between. The germline gives CDR1 ENHRY, CDR2 SYGVKD. The PCR made use of 60 Vbeta and 13 Jbeta primers. Original processing notes: Later reanalysis found 75 million to 95 million unique TCR beta chains, some 10 million of them shared. Generated by immunoSEQ multiplex PCR, the TCRdb table keeps only in-frame clones and is missing some. The V and J calls and clone size come from that table; D and trimming were worked out from the DNA. This table has about 190,000 clones, roughly 80% appearing once.

Sequencing was performed on PBMCs. The chain employs TRBV10-3 and TRBJ1-2; tentatively, D is TRBD1 (5 bases). This clonotype was obtained from a woman under 30 in good health and CMV-seronegative. The CDR3 loop reads CAISTGANYGYTF. In DNA form, the CDR3 reads TGTGCCATCAGTACAGGAGCTAACTATGGCTACACCTTC.